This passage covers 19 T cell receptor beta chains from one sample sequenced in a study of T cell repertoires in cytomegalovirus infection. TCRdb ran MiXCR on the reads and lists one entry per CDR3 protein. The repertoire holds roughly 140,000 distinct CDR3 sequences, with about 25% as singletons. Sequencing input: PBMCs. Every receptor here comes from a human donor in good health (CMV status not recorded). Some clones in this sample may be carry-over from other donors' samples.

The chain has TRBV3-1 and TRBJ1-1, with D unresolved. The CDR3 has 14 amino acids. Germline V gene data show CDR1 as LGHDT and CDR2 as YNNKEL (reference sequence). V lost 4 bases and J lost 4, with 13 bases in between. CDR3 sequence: CASSPRGSGTEAFF. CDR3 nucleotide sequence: TGTGCCAGCAGCCCCAGAGGGAGTGGCACTGAAGCTTTCTTT. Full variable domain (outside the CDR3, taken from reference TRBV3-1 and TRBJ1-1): DTAVSQTPKYLVTQMGNDKSIKCEQNLGHDTMYWYKQDSKKFLKIMFSYNNKELIINETVPNRFSPKSPDKAHLNLHINSLELGDSAVYFCASSPRGSGTEAFFGQGTRLTVV.

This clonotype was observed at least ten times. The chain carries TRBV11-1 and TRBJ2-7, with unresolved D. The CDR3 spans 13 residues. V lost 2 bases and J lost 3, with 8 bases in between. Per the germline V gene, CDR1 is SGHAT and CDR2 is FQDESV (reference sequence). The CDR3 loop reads CASSLQDLYEQYF. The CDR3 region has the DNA TGTGCCAGCAGCTTACAGGACCTCTACGAGCAGTACTTC.

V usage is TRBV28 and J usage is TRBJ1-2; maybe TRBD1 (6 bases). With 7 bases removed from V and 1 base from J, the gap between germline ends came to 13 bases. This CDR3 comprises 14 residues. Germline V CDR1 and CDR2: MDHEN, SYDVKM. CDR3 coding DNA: TGTGCCAGCAACCCGACAGGTTTTAACTATGGCTACACCTTC. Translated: CASNPTGFNYGYTF.

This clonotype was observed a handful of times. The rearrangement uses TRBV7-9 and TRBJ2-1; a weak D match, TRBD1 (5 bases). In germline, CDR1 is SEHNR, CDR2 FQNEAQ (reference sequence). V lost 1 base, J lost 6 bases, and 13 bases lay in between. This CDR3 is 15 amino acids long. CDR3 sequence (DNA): TGTGCCAGCAGCTTAGGGTCTCTAGGGGCCAATGAGCAGTTCTTC. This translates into CASSLGSLGANEQFF.

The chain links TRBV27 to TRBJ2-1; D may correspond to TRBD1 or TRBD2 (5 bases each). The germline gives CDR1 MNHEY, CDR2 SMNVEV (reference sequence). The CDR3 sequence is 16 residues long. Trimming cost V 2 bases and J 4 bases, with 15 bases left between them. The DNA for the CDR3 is TGTGCCAGCAGTTTAACAAGGGACGAACTTTACAATGAGCAGTTCTTC. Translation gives CASSLTRDELYNEQFF.

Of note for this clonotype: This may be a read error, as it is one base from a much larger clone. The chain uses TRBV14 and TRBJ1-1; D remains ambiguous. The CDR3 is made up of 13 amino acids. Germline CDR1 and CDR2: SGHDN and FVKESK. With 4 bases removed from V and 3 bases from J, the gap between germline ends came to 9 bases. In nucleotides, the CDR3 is TGTGCCAGCAGCCTGGTACCAGACACTGAAGCTTTCTTT. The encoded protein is CASSLVPDTEAFF. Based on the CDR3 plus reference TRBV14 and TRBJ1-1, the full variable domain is EAGVTQFPSHSVIEKGQTVTLRCDPISGHDNLYWYRRVMGKEIKFLLHFVKESKQDESGMPNNRFLAERTGGTYSTLKVQPAELEDSGVYFCASSLVPDTEAFFGQGTRLTVV.

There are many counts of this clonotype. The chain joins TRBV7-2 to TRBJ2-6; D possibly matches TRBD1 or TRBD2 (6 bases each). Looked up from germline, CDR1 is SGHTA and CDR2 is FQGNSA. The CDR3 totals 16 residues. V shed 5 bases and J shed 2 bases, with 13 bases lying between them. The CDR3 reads CASSHRGVAGANVLTF. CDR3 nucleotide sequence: TGTGCCAGCAGCCATAGGGGGGTGGCTGGGGCCAACGTCCTGACTTTC.

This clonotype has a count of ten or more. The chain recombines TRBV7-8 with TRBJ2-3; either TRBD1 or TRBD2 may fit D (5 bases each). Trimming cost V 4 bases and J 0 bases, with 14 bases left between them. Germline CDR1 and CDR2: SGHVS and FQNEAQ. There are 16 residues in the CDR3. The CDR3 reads CASSSAGTASTDTQYF. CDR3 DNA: TGTGCCAGCAGCTCAGCCGGGACCGCGAGCACAGATACGCAGTATTTT.

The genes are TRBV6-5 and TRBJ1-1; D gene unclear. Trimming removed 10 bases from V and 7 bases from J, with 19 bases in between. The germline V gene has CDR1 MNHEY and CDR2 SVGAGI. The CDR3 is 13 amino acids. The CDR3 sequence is CATMVGIGGEAFF. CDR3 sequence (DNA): TGTGCCACCATGGTGGGTATAGGTGGTGAAGCTTTCTTT.

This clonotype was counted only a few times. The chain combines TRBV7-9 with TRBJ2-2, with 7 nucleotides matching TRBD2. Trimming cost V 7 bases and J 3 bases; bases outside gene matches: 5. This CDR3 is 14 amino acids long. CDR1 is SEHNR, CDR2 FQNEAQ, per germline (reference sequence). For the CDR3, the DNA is TGTGCCAGCACGGGAGGACATGACACCGGGGAGCTGTTTTTT. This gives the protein CASTGGHDTGELFF. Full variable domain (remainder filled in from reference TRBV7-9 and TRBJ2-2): DTGVSQNPRHKITKRGQNVTFRCDPISEHNRLYWYRQTLGQGPEFLTYFQNEAQLEKSRLLSDRFSAERPKGSFSTLEIQRTEQGDSAMYLCASTGGHDTGELFFGEGSRLTVL.

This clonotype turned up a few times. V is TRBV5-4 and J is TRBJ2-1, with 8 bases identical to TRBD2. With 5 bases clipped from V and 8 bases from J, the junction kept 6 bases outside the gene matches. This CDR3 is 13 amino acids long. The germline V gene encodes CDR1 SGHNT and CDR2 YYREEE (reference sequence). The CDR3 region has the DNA TGTGCCAGCAGAGCGGGGGAAGAGGATGAGCAGTTCTTC. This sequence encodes CASRAGEEDEQFF.

DNA for the CDR3: TGTGCCAGCAGTCATGGGACTAGCGGGAGGGAAGAGACCCAGTACTTC. This translates into CASSHGTSGREETQYF. The chain uses TRBV27 and TRBJ2-5, with 16 bases identical to TRBD2. Germline V gene data show CDR1 as MNHEY and CDR2 as SMNVEV (reference sequence). This CDR3 has 16 residues. Germline trimming cut 5 bases from V and 3 bases from J; bases unmatched to any gene: 3.

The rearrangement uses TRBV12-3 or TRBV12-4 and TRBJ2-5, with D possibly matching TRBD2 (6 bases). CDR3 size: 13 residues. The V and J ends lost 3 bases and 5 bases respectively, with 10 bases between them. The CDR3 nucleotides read TGTGCCAGCAGTTTGGGCGGGATGGAGACCCAGTACTTC. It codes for CASSLGGMETQYF.

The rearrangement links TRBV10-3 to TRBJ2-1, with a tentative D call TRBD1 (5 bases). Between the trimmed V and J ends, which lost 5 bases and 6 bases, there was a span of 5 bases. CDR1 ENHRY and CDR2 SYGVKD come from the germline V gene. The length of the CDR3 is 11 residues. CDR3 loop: CAISRGNEQFF. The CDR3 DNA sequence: TGTGCCATCAGTAGGGGCAATGAGCAGTTCTTC.

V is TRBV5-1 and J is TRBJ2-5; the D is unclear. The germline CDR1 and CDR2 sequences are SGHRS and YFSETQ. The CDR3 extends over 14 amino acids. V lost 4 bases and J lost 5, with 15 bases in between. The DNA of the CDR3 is TGCGCCAGCAGCCCGCCGTCGGCGTGGGAGACCCAGTACTTC. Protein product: CASSPPSAWETQYF.

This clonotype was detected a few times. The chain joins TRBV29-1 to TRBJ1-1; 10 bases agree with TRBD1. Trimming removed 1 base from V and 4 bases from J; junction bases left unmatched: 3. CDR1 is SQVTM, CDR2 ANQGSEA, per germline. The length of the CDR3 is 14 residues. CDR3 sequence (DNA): TGCAGCGTTGAAGTGCGGGACAGGGGCACTGAAGCTTTCTTT. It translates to CSVEVRDRGTEAFF. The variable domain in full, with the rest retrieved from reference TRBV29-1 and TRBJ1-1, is SAVISQKPSRDICQRGTSLTIQCQVDSQVTMMFWYRQQPGQSLTLIATANQGSEATYESGFVIDKFPISRPNLTFSTLTVSNMSPEDSSIYLCSVEVRDRGTEAFFGQGTRLTVV.

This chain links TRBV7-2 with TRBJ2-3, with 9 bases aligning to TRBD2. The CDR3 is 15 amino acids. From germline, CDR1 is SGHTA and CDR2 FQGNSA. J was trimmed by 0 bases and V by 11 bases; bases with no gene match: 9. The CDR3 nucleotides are TGTGCCTCAACTTTCCTAGCGGGGAGCACAGATACGCAGTATTTT. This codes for CASTFLAGSTDTQYF.

CDR3 sequence reads: CASSLARTEQFF. The CDR3 region has the DNA TGTGCCAGCAGCTTAGCGCGGACAGAGCAGTTCTTC. The genes are TRBV7-9 and TRBJ2-1; D is perhaps TRBD1 (5 bases). Germline V gene data show CDR1 as SEHNR and CDR2 as FQNEAQ (reference sequence). The CDR3 runs to 12 residues. V dropped 0 bases and J dropped 10 bases, with 7 bases sitting between them.

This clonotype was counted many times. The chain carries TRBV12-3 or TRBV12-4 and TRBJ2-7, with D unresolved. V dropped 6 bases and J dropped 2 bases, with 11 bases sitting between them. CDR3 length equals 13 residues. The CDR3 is CASRPDTAYEQYF. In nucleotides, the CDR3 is TGTGCCAGCAGGCCTGACACGGCCTACGAGCAGTACTTC.